Listed below are T cell receptor beta chains from one sample, sequenced in a study of radiotherapy plus CTLA-4 blockade in lung cancer. The assay was immunoSEQ multiplex PCR, and TCRdb's table has in-frame clones only and misses some. This sample has around 100,000 clones; approximately 74% occur once, and the top ten carry approximately 2.6%. Sample: peripheral blood, taken from a patient treated with radiotherapy plus ipilimumab. The origin of the receptors is a human donor with non-small cell lung cancer who had a partial response to radiotherapy plus ipilimumab. Some clones in this sample may be carry-over from other donors' samples. The CDR3 runs from the conserved cysteine through the conserved F or W. A D gene is named only where the DNA matches it firmly. Size values are once, few and many counts, or a class for expanded clones, and some rows have none.

D: TRBD2
size: NA
J: TRBJ2-3
length: 16
V: TRBV19
DNA: TGTGCCAGTAGTATCAGGACTAGCGGCTCCACAGATACGCAGTATTTT
CDR3: CASSIRTSGSTDTQYF

D: NA
size: once
J: TRBJ2-1
length: 15
V: TRBV11-2
DNA: TGTGCCAGCAGCTTAGGTCTAGCTGCCTCCAATGAGCAGTTCTTC
CDR3: CASSLGLAASNEQFF

D: NA
size: NA
J: TRBJ2-7
length: 14
V: TRBV6-1
DNA: TGTGCCAGCAGTTTGAAGCGTCAGGGTCGCGAGCAGTACTTC
CDR3: CASSLKRQGREQYF

D: TRBD1
size: NA
J: TRBJ2-6
length: 16
V: TRBV5-1
DNA: TGCGCCAGCGGGGACAGGCTCTCCTCTGGGGCCAACGTCCTGACTTTC
CDR3: CASGDRLSSGANVLTF

D: NA
size: NA
J: TRBJ2-1
length: 16
V: TRBV11-3
DNA: TGTGCCAGCAGCACCCCAAAGGTGACTACCCGAAATGAGCAGTTCTTC
CDR3: CASSTPKVTTRNEQFF

D: TRBD1
size: NA
J: TRBJ1-2
length: 15
V: TRBV6-1
DNA: TGTGCCAGCAGTCGTCCGGGACAGGCTACCTATGGCTACACCTTC
CDR3: CASSRPGQATYGYTF

D: NA
size: once
J: TRBJ1-5
length: 16
V: TRBV7-6
DNA: TGTGCCAGCAGCCCCGCCGGTGGGGGGAGCAATCAGCCCCAGCATTTT
CDR3: CASSPAGGGSNQPQHF

D: NA
size: NA
J: TRBJ1-4
length: 15
V: TRBV7-9
DNA: TGTGCCAGCAGCTCAACAGGCGGCTCTAATGAAAAACTGTTTTTT
CDR3: CASSSTGGSNEKLFF

D: NA
size: NA
J: TRBJ1-1
length: 14
V: TRBV28
DNA: TGTGCCAGCAGTTTAAGCCTGGGGAGACATGAAGCTTTCTTT
CDR3: CASSLSLGRHEAFF

D: NA
size: NA
J: TRBJ1-1
length: 15
V: TRBV28
DNA: TGTGCCAGCAGCCCACACGGGGGGGGAGTCACTGAAGCTTTCTTT
CDR3: CASSPHGGGVTEAFF

D: NA
size: few
J: TRBJ1-6
length: 14
V: TRBV6-1
DNA: TGTGCCACCAACCGGGAGGGCAATAATTCACCCCTCCACTTT
CDR3: CATNREGNNSPLHF

D: TRBD2
size: NA
J: TRBJ2-1
length: 14
V: TRBV6-5
DNA: TGTGCCAGCAGTGCTAGCGGGAGATACAATGAGCAGTTCTTC
CDR3: CASSASGRYNEQFF

D: NA
size: NA
J: TRBJ2-1
length: 13
V: TRBV5-1
DNA: TGCGCCAGCAGCTTGGTGACAGGCAATGAGCAGTTCTTC
CDR3: CASSLVTGNEQFF

D: TRBD2
size: NA
J: TRBJ2-5
length: 13
V: TRBV10-1
DNA: TGCGCCAGCAGTGAGGGGTTCGGGAGGAACCAGTACTTC
CDR3: CASSEGFGRNQYF

D: TRBD1
size: NA
J: TRBJ2-7
length: 15
V: TRBV7-8
DNA: TGTGCCAGCAGCTTCAACCGGGACAGGGGGTACGAGCAGTACTTC
CDR3: CASSFNRDRGYEQYF

D: TRBD1
size: few
J: TRBJ2-5
length: 13
V: TRBV7-3
DNA: TGTGCCAGCAGCAAAGACAGGGGAGAGACCCAGTACTTC
CDR3: CASSKDRGETQYF

D: NA
size: few
J: TRBJ2-3
length: 16
V: TRBV5-1
DNA: TGCGCCAGCAGCCGTCGACCCCGAGACTCCCAAGATACGCAGTATTTT
CDR3: CASSRRPRDSQDTQYF

D: NA
size: medium-sized
J: TRBJ2-7
length: 14
V: TRBV4-3
DNA: TGCGCCAGCAGCCAAGACTCGCTATCCTACGAGCAGTACTTC
CDR3: CASSQDSLSYEQYF

D: NA
size: medium-sized
J: TRBJ1-2
length: 14
V: TRBV6-6
DNA: TGTGCCAGCAGGGGATCAGGGGTAAACTATGGCTACACCTTC
CDR3: CASRGSGVNYGYTF

D: NA
size: NA
J: TRBJ2-5
length: 15
V: TRBV28
DNA: TGTGCCAGCAGTTTATACAGGATAAAACAAGAGACCCAGTACTTC
CDR3: CASSLYRIKQETQYF

D: NA
size: NA
J: TRBJ1-2
length: 14
V: TRBV19
DNA: TGTGCCAGTAGTATCGGACGGGGGGACTATGGCTACACCTTC
CDR3: CASSIGRGDYGYTF

D: TRBD1
size: NA
J: TRBJ2-7
length: 18
V: TRBV18
DNA: TGTGCCAGCTCACAGTTTCTCGCGGACAGGGCATCCTCCTACGAGCAGTACTTC
CDR3: CASSQFLADRASSYEQYF

D: TRBD2
size: NA
J: TRBJ2-7
length: 15
V: TRBV5-4
DNA: TGTGCCAGCAGCACGGGACTAGCGAGCTCCTACGAGCAGTACTTC
CDR3: CASSTGLASSYEQYF

D: NA
size: NA
J: TRBJ1-2
length: 13
V: TRBV13
DNA: TGTGCCAGCGGATTACAAGGGGTTCGGGGCTACACCTTC
CDR3: CASGLQGVRGYTF

D: NA
size: few
J: TRBJ1-4
length: 13
V: TRBV7-9
DNA: TGTGCCAGCAGCTTAGATCTTAATGAAAAACTGTTTTTT
CDR3: CASSLDLNEKLFF

D: TRBD1
size: NA
J: TRBJ2-7
length: 16
V: TRBV28
DNA: TGTGCCAGCAGTTCAGGGGACAGGGGGCTTCCCCACGAGCAGTACTTC
CDR3: CASSSGDRGLPHEQYF

D: NA
size: NA
J: TRBJ1-3
length: 15
V: TRBV2
DNA: TGTGCCAGTGATACAGGCGCCAGCTCTGGAAACACCATATATTTT
CDR3: CASDTGASSGNTIYF

D: NA
size: NA
J: TRBJ2-2
length: 13
V: TRBV30
DNA: TGTGCCTGGAGTTTTCTACTAGCCGGGGAGCTGTTTTTT
CDR3: CAWSFLLAGELFF

D: NA
size: NA
J: TRBJ1-3
length: 15
V: TRBV11-3
DNA: TGTGCCAGCAGCTTCTCAGGGGTTACTGGAAACACCATATATTTT
CDR3: CASSFSGVTGNTIYF

D: TRBD1
size: NA
J: TRBJ1-6
length: 20
V: TRBV4-2
DNA: TGTGCCAGCAGCCAAGATAGCGGCAGGGGGAGGAGCTCCTATAATTCACCCCTCCACTTT
CDR3: CASSQDSGRGRSSYNSPLHF

D: TRBD1
size: NA
J: TRBJ1-1
length: 16
V: TRBV6-4
DNA: TGTGCCAGCAGGCATTCAGTAGGACAGGGGAGTTCTGAAGCTTTCTTT
CDR3: CASRHSVGQGSSEAFF

D: TRBD1
size: once
J: TRBJ1-2
length: 16
V: TRBV19
DNA: TGTGCCAGTAGTATAGATCTTCGCGGCAGGGGGGATGGCTACACCTTC
CDR3: CASSIDLRGRGDGYTF

D: TRBD1
size: NA
J: TRBJ2-4
length: 16
V: TRBV5-6
DNA: TGTGCCAGCAGCCTCACAGGGGATCCCCCCAAAAACATTCAGTACTTC
CDR3: CASSLTGDPPKNIQYF

D: NA
size: NA
J: TRBJ2-6
length: 16
V: TRBV19
DNA: TGTGCCAGTAGTAGGACACCTAACTCTGGGGCCAACGTCCTGACTTTC
CDR3: CASSRTPNSGANVLTF

D: TRBD1
size: NA
J: TRBJ1-1
length: 17
V: TRBV10-1
DNA: TGCGCCAGACTCCGATACAGGGGCCCCTTTGGGAACACTGAAGCTTTCTTT
CDR3: CARLRYRGPFGNTEAFF

D: TRBD1
size: NA
J: TRBJ1-5
length: 14
V: TRBV19
DNA: TGTGCCAGTAGTATGACAGGGCGCAATCAGCCCCAGCATTTT
CDR3: CASSMTGRNQPQHF

D: NA
size: NA
J: TRBJ1-6
length: 17
V: TRBV5-4
DNA: TGTGCCAGCAGCTTGGACCCTACGGGACACCGGCAATGGGCCCTCCACTTT
CDR3: CASSLDPTGHRQWALHF

D: TRBD2
size: NA
J: TRBJ2-2
length: 18
V: TRBV28
DNA: TGTGCCAGCAGTCCATCCTGGACTAGCGGGAAAAACACCGGGGAGCTGTTTTTT
CDR3: CASSPSWTSGKNTGELFF

D: NA
size: NA
J: TRBJ2-3
length: 13
V: TRBV4-1
DNA: TGCGCCAGCAGTCTATCCCGCACAGATACGCAGTATTTT
CDR3: CASSLSRTDTQYF

D: TRBD1
size: NA
J: TRBJ1-1
length: 13
V: TRBV6-5
DNA: TGTGCCAGCAGTTACGACAGGGACACTGAAGCTTTCTTT
CDR3: CASSYDRDTEAFF

D: NA
size: NA
J: TRBJ2-2
length: 14
V: TRBV5-1
DNA: TGCGCCAGCAGCTTGTCCCAGAACACCGGGGAGCTGTTTTTT
CDR3: CASSLSQNTGELFF

D: NA
size: NA
J: TRBJ1-5
length: 14
V: TRBV6-1
DNA: TGTGCCAGCAAAAAAAGCCAGGTCAATCAGCCCCAGCATTTT
CDR3: CASKKSQVNQPQHF

D: TRBD1
size: NA
J: TRBJ2-7
length: 15
V: TRBV2
DNA: TGTGCCAGCACCCCACAGGGGGTGACCATCTACGAGCAGTACTTC
CDR3: CASTPQGVTIYEQYF

D: TRBD1
size: few
J: TRBJ2-7
length: 18
V: TRBV7-9
DNA: TGTGCCAGCAGCACTGCGATGGCCTACAGGGGGAAATCCTACGAGCAGTACTTC
CDR3: CASSTAMAYRGKSYEQYF

D: NA
size: NA
J: TRBJ2-1
length: 12
V: TRBV7-2
DNA: TGTGCCAGCAGCGTCAATAGGGGTGAGCAGTTCTTC
CDR3: CASSVNRGEQFF

D: NA
size: once
J: TRBJ2-3
length: 14
V: TRBV19
DNA: TGTGCCAGTAGCTTGGGACAATTCACAGATACGCAGTATTTT
CDR3: CASSLGQFTDTQYF

D: TRBD2
size: NA
J: TRBJ2-7
length: 16
V: TRBV6-5
DNA: TGTGCCAGCAGTTACTTTAGCGGGAGGGCGGTTCGGGAGCAGTACTTC
CDR3: CASSYFSGRAVREQYF

D: TRBD1
size: NA
J: TRBJ1-2
length: 13
V: TRBV11-3
DNA: TGTGCCAGCAGCCGACAGGGGGCTCGGGGCTACACCTTC
CDR3: CASSRQGARGYTF

D: NA
size: NA
J: TRBJ2-1
length: 17
V: TRBV19
DNA: TGTGCCAGTAGTATAGTAGGGGACGGGAAGGGGGACAATGAGCAGTTCTTC
CDR3: CASSIVGDGKGDNEQFF

D: NA
size: NA
J: TRBJ2-4
length: 16
V: TRBV28
DNA: TGTGCCAGCAGAATCGCCCTTGGGGGGGCCAAAAACATTCAGTACTTC
CDR3: CASRIALGGAKNIQYF

D: TRBD2
size: few
J: TRBJ2-3
length: 15
V: TRBV7-2
DNA: TGTGCCAGCAGCTTGCAAGCGGGAAACACAGATACGCAGTATTTT
CDR3: CASSLQAGNTDTQYF

D: NA
size: NA
J: TRBJ2-3
length: 12
V: TRBV27
DNA: TGTGCCAGCGGAATGGGGCTAGATACGCAGTATTTT
CDR3: CASGMGLDTQYF

D: NA
size: NA
J: TRBJ1-6
length: 14
V: TRBV4-3
DNA: TGCGCCAGCAGCCAAGAGACAGCTAATTCACCCCTCCACTTT
CDR3: CASSQETANSPLHF

D: NA
size: few
J: TRBJ1-2
length: 13
V: TRBV2
DNA: TGTGCCAGCAGTGGTACAGGGAGCTATGGCTACACCTTC
CDR3: CASSGTGSYGYTF

D: TRBD2
size: NA
J: TRBJ2-2
length: 17
V: TRBV5-1
DNA: TGCGCCAGAGATACCGGGACTAGCGGGAGGAACACCGGGGAGCTGTTTTTT
CDR3: CARDTGTSGRNTGELFF

D: TRBD1
size: few
J: TRBJ1-4
length: 14
V: TRBV10-2
DNA: TGCGCCAGCAGGGACAGGGGAGGGGTTGAAAAACTGTTTTTT
CDR3: CASRDRGGVEKLFF

D: NA
size: once
J: TRBJ1-2
length: 13
V: TRBV7-8
DNA: TGTGCCAGCAGCTTTTCCGGGGAGTATGGCTACACCTTC
CDR3: CASSFSGEYGYTF

D: TRBD1
size: NA
J: TRBJ1-2
length: 17
V: TRBV28
DNA: TGTGCCAGCAGTACTTCCGGGACAGGGCCAGCTAACTATGGCTACACCTTC
CDR3: CASSTSGTGPANYGYTF